Each of the 27 T cell receptor beta chains below was sequenced from the same sample in a study of early T cells in non-severe SARS-CoV-2 infection. TCRdb re-called the 5' RACE reads through MiXCR, storing one row per CDR3 protein. The repertoire holds over 30,000 distinct CDR3 sequences, around 6.8% seen once, with 13% in the top ten. Sequencing used whole blood, obtained at baseline. The source is an adult who was a healthcare worker with PCR-confirmed SARS-CoV-2 infection or an uninfected control (not recorded which).

In this sample, this clonotype turned up many times. This chain connects TRBV2 to TRBJ2-5; 9 bases match TRBD2. Trimming removed 8 bases from V and 14 bases from J; junction bases left unmatched: 15. CDR3 length equals 13 residues. Germline CDR1 and CDR2: SNHLY and FYNNEI. CDR3 residues: CASGSSGKLKAYF. In DNA form, the CDR3 reads TGTGCCAGCGGTTCTAGCGGGAAGCTGAAGGCATACTTC.

J is TRBJ2-4 and V is TRBV3-1; 7 bases are a match to TRBD1. CDR3 length: 12 amino acids. The ends lost 4 bases at V and 6 bases at J; junction bases unmatched: 0. Germline V gene lookup returns CDR1 LGHDT and CDR2 YNNKEL (reference sequence). The CDR3 reads CASSRQGNIQYF. In DNA form, the CDR3 reads TGTGCCAGCAGCCGACAGGGAAACATTCAGTACTTC. Full variable domain (missing parts from reference TRBV3-1 and TRBJ2-4): DTAVSQTPKYLVTQMGNDKSIKCEQNLGHDTMYWYKQDSKKFLKIMFSYNNKELIINETVPNRFSPKSPDKAHLNLHINSLELGDSAVYFCASSRQGNIQYFGAGTRLSVL.

The rearrangement uses TRBV10-3 and TRBJ2-1; D unclear. Trimming left V 5 bases short and J 2 bases short, with 16 bases between. Germline CDR1 ENHRY, CDR2 SYGVKD. This CDR3 has 16 residues. Written as DNA, the CDR3 is TGTGCCATCAGTCCCCAAGGGTATGGGACCTACAATGAGCAGTTCTTC. This gives the protein CAISPQGYGTYNEQFF.

This clonotype was seen ten or more times. V is TRBV11-2 and J is TRBJ2-7; maybe TRBD1 (6 bases). The germline V gene has CDR1 SGHAT and CDR2 FQNNGV. The CDR3 is 16 amino acids. Trimming took 0 bases from V and 1 from J, leaving 13 bases between them. The CDR3 is CASSLDTGWKSYEQYF. DNA of the CDR3: TGTGCCAGCAGCTTAGATACAGGGTGGAAGTCCTACGAGCAGTACTTC. The full variable domain, in which reference TRBV11-2 and TRBJ2-7 provide the parts outside the CDR3, is EAGVAQSPRYKIIEKRQSVAFWCNPISGHATLYWYQQILGQGPKLLIQFQNNGVVDDSQLPKDRFSAERLKGVDSTLKIQPAKLEDSAVYLCASSLDTGWKSYEQYFGPGTRLTVT.

This clonotype came up many times. The V gene is TRBV29-1, the J gene TRBJ1-2; D gene uncertain. The CDR3 is made up of 15 amino acids. The germline V gene has CDR1 SQVTM and CDR2 ANQGSEA. The V gene lost 4 bases and the J gene lost 4 bases, with 19 bases spanning the gap. The CDR3 DNA reads as TGCAGCGTTGCTGAAGGGAAGGGAGTGGTCTATGGCTACACCTTC. It translates to CSVAEGKGVVYGYTF.

The chain employs TRBV19 and TRBJ2-1, with TRBD1 as a possible D gene (6 bases). The CDR3 consists of 17 residues. From germline, CDR1 is LNHDA and CDR2 SQIVND (reference sequence). V was trimmed by 4 bases and J by 5 bases, leaving 21 bases between them. CDR3 sequence reads: CASSTDGGERFHNEQFF. CDR3 DNA: TGTGCCAGTAGTACCGATGGGGGCGAGAGGTTCCACAATGAGCAGTTCTTC.

This clonotype has at least ten counts. The chain couples TRBV13 to TRBJ2-3; the D gene could be TRBD1 or TRBD2 (6 bases each). With 2 bases removed from V and 3 bases from J, the gap between germline ends came to 12 bases. Germline CDR1 PRHDT, CDR2 FYEKMQ (reference sequence). This CDR3 spans 15 amino acids. CDR3 in amino acids: CASSLWGATTDTQYF. DNA of the CDR3: TGTGCCAGCAGCTTATGGGGGGCAACTACAGATACGCAGTATTTT.

This clonotype occurred many times. This rearrangement joins TRBV10-3 to TRBJ2-3, with D tentatively TRBD2 (5 bases). CDR1 and CDR2 from the germline V gene are ENHRY and SYGVKD. The CDR3 is made up of 15 amino acids. With 4 bases removed from V and 0 bases from J, the gap between germline ends came to 11 bases. The CDR3 DNA sequence: TGTGCCATCAGTGCGGGAACTTCTAGCACAGATACGCAGTATTTT. Translation gives CAISAGTSSTDTQYF.

The V call is TRBV2, the J call TRBJ1-5, with D maybe TRBD1 (5 bases). CDR1 SNHLY and CDR2 FYNNEI come from the germline V gene. The germline V and J ends were trimmed by 0 bases and 5 bases, with 11 bases remaining between them. The CDR3 totals 15 residues. The CDR3 spells CASSEARRVDQPQHF. The CDR3 nucleotides read TGTGCCAGCAGTGAAGCCCGCAGGGTGGATCAGCCCCAGCATTTT.

The chain couples TRBV30 to TRBJ1-1; D remains ambiguous. The germline V and J ends were trimmed by 4 bases and 8 bases, with 11 bases remaining between them. Germline CDR1 GTSNPN, CDR2 SVGIG (reference sequence). The CDR3 covers 11 residues. CDR3 amino acids: CAWMVGPEAFF. CDR3 in DNA: TGTGCCTGGATGGTCGGACCCGAAGCTTTCTTT.

This clonotype showed up many times. The CDR3 nucleotides are TGTGCCAGCAGCGTAGGAGTCTTGGATGGAGTTTTCTTT. It specifies CASSVGVLDGVFF. The rearrangement uses TRBV9 and TRBJ1-1; no reliable D call. The V end was cut by 0 bases, the J end by 13 bases, with 16 bases between. The CDR3 runs to 13 residues. Per germline, CDR1 SGDLS and CDR2 YYNGEE. Variable domain in full (rest from reference TRBV9 and TRBJ1-1): DSGVTQTPKHLITATGQRVTLRCSPRSGDLSVYWYQQSLDQGLQFLIQYYNGEERAKGNILERFSAQQFPDLHSELNLSSLELGDSALYFCASSVGVLDGVFFGQGTRLTVV.

This clonotype was detected many times. CDR3 in DNA: TGTGCCAGCAGCTTGCTAGCAAATGAGCAGTTCTTC. Encoded protein: CASSLLANEQFF. This rearrangement joins TRBV5-6 to TRBJ2-1, with D perhaps matching TRBD2 (5 bases). Trimming took off 1 base at V and 7 bases at J, with 6 bases between the two ends. CDR1 is SGHDT and CDR2 is YYEEEE in the germline V gene. The CDR3 is 12 residues long.

The table lists this clonotype with many counts. The rearrangement links TRBV2 to TRBJ2-1; D may correspond to TRBD1 or TRBD2 (5 bases each). The CDR3 is 13 residues long. V lost 7 bases to trimming and J lost 6 bases, with 13 bases between them. CDR1 and CDR2 from the germline V gene are SNHLY and FYNNEI. The CDR3 spells CASTGDQSNEQFF. The DNA for the CDR3 is TGTGCCAGCACTGGGGACCAGAGCAATGAGCAGTTCTTC.

This clonotype was detected many times. The V and J genes are TRBV7-9 and TRBJ2-7; D call uncertain. The CDR3 is 12 residues long. The germline V and J ends were trimmed by 5 bases and 4 bases, with 9 bases remaining between them. Germline values: CDR1 SEHNR, CDR2 FQNEAQ (reference sequence). CDR3 bases: TGTGCCAGCAGCGGGGAAGAATACGAGCAGTACTTC. Its translation: CASSGEEYEQYF.

This clonotype has only a few counts. The chain employs TRBV6-2 or TRBV6-3 and TRBJ2-3; 9 nucleotides agree with TRBD2. J lost 3 bases, V lost 0 bases, and 4 bases had no gene match. The CDR3 totals 16 residues. Germline V gene sequence: CDR1 MNHEY, CDR2 SVGEGT. CDR3 residues: CASSYSGTSQTDTQYF. The CDR3 region has the DNA TGTGCCAGCAGTTACTCGGGGACTAGCCAAACAGATACGCAGTATTTT.

This clonotype was observed at least ten times. The chain carries TRBV20-1 and TRBJ1-1; D uncertain. Trimming removed 3 bases from V and 1 base from J, with 9 bases in between. There are 13 residues in the CDR3. The germline V gene has CDR1 DFQATT and CDR2 SNEGSKA (reference sequence). CDR3 nucleotide sequence: TGCAGTGCTAGCCCCACGAGGAACACTGAAGCTTTCTTT. Its protein product is CSASPTRNTEAFF.

This clonotype was observed many times. The V call is TRBV15, the J call TRBJ1-1, with D unclear. Germline CDR1 and CDR2: LNHNV and YYDKDF (reference sequence). V was pared by 1 base and J by 5 bases, with 23 bases between. The CDR3 is made up of 18 amino acids. This CDR3 is CATSRASVLLAQGTEAFF. The CDR3 DNA follows: TGTGCCACCAGCAGAGCGAGTGTGTTATTGGCCCAAGGAACTGAAGCTTTCTTT. Using reference TRBV15 and TRBJ1-1 for the parts outside the CDR3, the full variable domain is DAMVIQNPRYQVTQFGKPVTLSCSQTLNHNVMYWYQQKSSQAPKLLFHYYDKDFNNEADTPDNFQSRRPNTSFCFLDIRSPGLGDTAMYLCATSRASVLLAQGTEAFFGQGTRLTVV.

This clonotype was detected ten times or more. The chain has TRBV7-2 and TRBJ2-1; 7 nucleotides align to TRBD2. V lost 1 base to trimming and J lost 5 bases; unmatched junction nucleotides: 5. The CDR3 consists of 15 residues. Looked up from germline, CDR1 is SGHTA and CDR2 is FQGNSA. The CDR3 sequence: CASSLGSGENNEQFF. DNA for the CDR3: TGTGCCAGCAGCTTAGGAAGCGGGGAGAACAATGAGCAGTTCTTC.

Note on this clonotype: A read error is possible here, since a much larger clone lies one base away. The chain joins TRBV12-3 or TRBV12-4 to TRBJ2-1, with TRBD1 as a possible D gene (6 bases). Trimming pared 3 bases from V and 6 bases from J, leaving 18 bases between. The CDR3 loop spans 16 amino acids. This chain's CDR3 is CASSFRSITRGNEQFF. The CDR3 bases are TGTGCCAGCAGTTTCAGGTCGATCACCAGGGGCAATGAGCAGTTCTTC.

The rearrangement uses TRBV6-2 or TRBV6-3 and TRBJ2-3; D is undetermined. Per germline, CDR1 MNHEY and CDR2 SVGEGT. The CDR3 is 18 residues long. V was cut by 3 bases and J by 4 bases, with 23 bases left in between. As DNA, the CDR3 is TGTGCCAGCAGTTATCTTGGGGTTGGTAGCTCCATCGCAGATACGCAGTATTTT. Protein sequence: CASSYLGVGSSIADTQYF.

This clonotype appeared a few times. The rearrangement links TRBV13 to TRBJ2-7, with 11 bases identical to TRBD2. Trimming cost V 5 bases and J 4 bases; bases outside gene matches: 4. Germline V gives CDR1 PRHDT, CDR2 FYEKMQ (reference sequence). CDR3 size: 14 residues. The CDR3 DNA reads TGTGCCAGCAGCGAGGGACTAGCGGCATACGAGCAGTACTTC. Translation: CASSEGLAAYEQYF.

In this sample, this clonotype turned up many times. CDR3 nucleotide sequence: TGTGCCAGCAGCCCAGGGCGGGGAGTCATCTCAGATACGCAGTATTTT. Translation: CASSPGRGVISDTQYF. The chain uses TRBV6-2 or TRBV6-3 and TRBJ2-3, with D tentatively TRBD2 (6 bases). The CDR3 contains 16 residues. V was clipped by 6 bases and J by 4 bases, with 20 bases between them. The germline V gene has CDR1 MNHEY and CDR2 SVGEGT.

There are many counts of this clonotype. The genes are TRBV28 and TRBJ1-6; D possibly corresponds to TRBD1 (5 bases). Trimming pared 1 base from V and 10 bases from J, leaving 8 bases between. The length of the CDR3 is 13 residues. In germline, CDR1 is MDHEN, CDR2 SYDVKM. CDR3 loop: CASSLSGNSPLHF. The CDR3 coding sequence is TGTGCCAGCAGTTTATCAGGGAACTCACCCCTCCACTTT.

In its sample, this clonotype was seen many times. The rearrangement uses TRBV7-2 and TRBJ2-7; D uncertain. V was trimmed by 4 bases and J by 1 base, leaving 17 bases between them. Germline values: CDR1 SGHTA, CDR2 FQGNSA. The CDR3 is 16 residues long. The CDR3 coding sequence is TGTGCCAGCAGCTCGATTTATACGGATCTGTCCTACGAGCAGTACTTC. It encodes CASSSIYTDLSYEQYF.

Many counts were recorded for this clonotype. The genes are TRBV28 and TRBJ2-1; D remains unclear. V was shortened by 5 bases and J by 15 bases, with 14 bases between the two germline ends. The CDR3 is 11 amino acids. Germline values: CDR1 MDHEN, CDR2 SYDVKM. CDR3 loop: CASSDPSSRFF. The CDR3 DNA reads TGTGCCAGCAGTGACCCCTCTAGTCGGTTCTTC.

This clonotype has a handful of counts. The CDR3 region has the DNA TGCAGTGCTAGAGATATCGGATCCGACAGGGGAGCTGGAAACACCATATATTTT. Translation gives CSARDIGSDRGAGNTIYF. V usage is TRBV20-1 and J usage is TRBJ1-3; 8 positions agree with TRBD1. Germline CDR1 reads DFQATT; CDR2 reads SNEGSKA (reference sequence). The CDR3 has 18 residues. V dropped 0 bases and J dropped 2; count of bases not matched to a gene: 12.

This clonotype was counted ten times or more. This chain links TRBV20-1 with TRBJ2-1; D tentatively reads TRBD1 or TRBD2 (5 bases each). The V end was cut by 0 bases, the J end by 0 bases, with 9 bases between. CDR3 size: 15 residues. The germline CDR1 and CDR2 sequences are DFQATT and SNEGSKA (reference sequence). The DNA of the CDR3 is TGCAGTGCTAGAGATGGGGGTAACTCCTACAATGAGCAGTTCTTC. This sequence encodes CSARDGGNSYNEQFF.